Included here is one T cell receptor (beta chain) sequence, with context. This record belongs to a study of control samples from healthy donors and cancer patients. This CDR3 is built from 13 residues. The V and J ends lost 10 bases and 7 bases, in that order; junction bases with no gene match: 10. Per germline, CDR1 MNHEY and CDR2 SVGAGI. Measured with immunoSEQ multiplex PCR; TCRdb has only the in-frame clones, and not every one. The table shows about 12,000 clones, with 70% to 90% occurring only once. This sequence joins TRBV6-5 and TRBJ1-1, with TRBD1 identical over 9 bases. The sample was formalin-fixed, paraffin-embedded tissue. The clonotype comes from a male donor with melanoma. CDR3 amino acids: CATHRGQGNEAFF. CDR3 sequence (DNA): TGTGCCACCCACAGGGGGCAGGGGAATGAAGCTTTCTTT.